The 23 T cell receptor beta chains presented below share a single source sample, sequenced in a study of blood T cell repertoires in COVID-19. Assay: immunoSEQ multiplex PCR; the TCRdb copy retains only in-frame clones and omits some. The data show 7,000 or so clones, 80% to 90% seen once. The sequenced material came from peripheral blood. Receptor source: a man between 65 and 85 years old with active COVID-19.

This clone was detected a few times. CDR3 DNA: TGTGCCAGCAGCTTAGCGCGGACAGGGTTCACTGAAGCTTTCTTT. Its protein product is CASSLARTGFTEAFF. V is TRBV7-4 and J is TRBJ1-1; TRBD1 matches at 8 bases. Trimming at V came to 0 bases and at J to 4 bases, leaving 4 bases not matched to a gene. The CDR3 totals 15 residues. The germline CDR1 and CDR2 sequences are SGHVT and SQSDAQ.

The rearrangement joins TRBV27 to TRBJ1-2, with TRBD1 matching over 7 bases. This CDR3 comprises 13 residues. The germline V gene has CDR1 MNHEY and CDR2 SMNVEV (reference sequence). The J segment lost 4 bases and the V segment lost 8 bases, leaving 7 bases of the junction unmatched. The CDR3 loop reads CASAQTGRYGYTF. DNA of the CDR3: TGTGCCAGCGCCCAGACAGGGCGCTATGGCTACACCTTC.

V gene TRBV7-9 combines with J gene TRBJ2-3, with 9 bases lining up with TRBD2. V lost 2 bases, J lost 3 bases, and 3 bases stayed unmatched. CDR3 length equals 15 residues. The germline CDR1 and CDR2 sequences are SEHNR and FQNEAQ (reference sequence). CDR3 sequence (DNA): TGTGCCAGCAGCTTACTCGCGGGGGGGACAGATACGCAGTATTTT. As protein: CASSLLAGGTDTQYF.

The chain employs TRBV19 and TRBJ2-1, with 15 bases identical to TRBD2. Germline CDR1 and CDR2: LNHDA and SQIVND (reference sequence). The ends lost 5 bases at V and 8 bases at J; junction bases unmatched: 10. The CDR3 totals 17 residues. For the CDR3, the DNA is TGTGCCAGTAGTCCCTGGTGGACTAGCGGGGGGGAGGATGAGCAGTTCTTC. This translates into CASSPWWTSGGEDEQFF. Supplemented by reference TRBV19 and TRBJ2-1, the full variable domain reads DGGITQSPKYLFRKEGQNVTLSCEQNLNHDAMYWYRQDPGQGLRLIYYSQIVNDFQKGDIAEGYSVSREKKESFPLTVTSAQKNPTAFYLCASSPWWTSGGEDEQFFGPGTRLTVL.

This CDR3 reads CASSQTGFYNSPLHF. In DNA, the CDR3 is TGTGCCAGCAGTCAGACAGGGTTTTATAATTCACCCCTCCACTTT. The rearrangement uses TRBV25-1 and TRBJ1-6, with 7 bases that match TRBD1. The junction had 5 bases not matched to a gene; V was cut back by 5 bases and J by 4 bases. This CDR3 contains 15 residues. Germline loops: CDR1 MGHDK, CDR2 SYGVNS.

The chain couples TRBV3-1 (or the pseudogene TRBV3-2) to TRBJ2-3, with D hard to call. This CDR3 has 13 residues. Trimming pared 4 bases from V and 2 bases from J, leaving 7 bases between. Per germline, CDR1 LGHDT and CDR2 YNNKEL (reference sequence). DNA for the CDR3: TGTGCCAGCAGCCCCCGCTACACAGATACGCAGTATTTT. It yields the protein CASSPRYTDTQYF.

This sequence joins TRBV12-3 or TRBV12-4 and TRBJ2-1; TRBD2 matches at 7 bases. The CDR3 length is 11 residues. V lost 10 bases and J lost 9; bases outside the gene matches: 6. The CDR3 bases are TGTGCCACGCGGGCGGGGGTTGAGCAGTTCTTC. Its protein is CATRAGVEQFF.

This clone was detected a few times. The chain joins TRBV6-2 or TRBV6-3 to TRBJ2-7, with 8 nucleotides matching TRBD1. CDR1 is MNHEY and CDR2 is SVGEGT in the germline V gene. V was pared by 5 bases and J by 2 bases, with 11 bases of the junction left unmatched. This CDR3 comprises 16 residues. As DNA, the CDR3 is TGTGCCAGCAGTCCCACCACAGGGGGTAGAGCCTACGAGCAGTACTTC. It is translated as CASSPTTGGRAYEQYF.

This chain joins TRBV29-1 and TRBJ1-2, with 9 bases that match TRBD1. Germline trimming cut 1 base from V and 3 bases from J; bases unmatched to any gene: 6. The germline gives CDR1 SQVTM, CDR2 ANQGSEA. The CDR3 is 15 residues long. The CDR3 sequence is CSVEVQGAAHYGYTF. The CDR3, as DNA: TGCAGCGTTGAAGTACAGGGGGCTGCTCACTATGGCTACACCTTC.

The rearrangement joins TRBV6-6 to TRBJ2-3; D not resolved. The CDR3 length is 15 residues. Germline CDR1 and CDR2: MNHNY and SVGAGI (reference sequence). V lost 3 bases to trimming and J lost 1 base, with 11 bases between them. CDR3 residues: CASSYPGPGTDTQYF. The CDR3 DNA reads TGTGCCAGCAGTTATCCAGGCCCCGGCACAGATACGCAGTATTTT.

The chain recombines TRBV9 with TRBJ1-3; 7 nucleotides match TRBD1. V was pared by 3 bases and J by 4 bases, with 7 bases of the junction left unmatched. This CDR3 comprises 15 residues. Germline assignment: CDR1 SGDLS and CDR2 YYNGEE. CDR3 nucleotides: TGTGCCAGCAGCGAACAAACAGGGGTCGGAAACACCATATATTTT. Amino acids: CASSEQTGVGNTIYF.

This chain uses TRBV2 with TRBJ1-1; D call uncertain. Trimming removed 8 bases at V and 3 bases at J, with 13 bases between. This CDR3 spans 13 amino acids. Germline V gene data show CDR1 as SNHLY and CDR2 as FYNNEI. CDR3 DNA sequence: TGTGCCAGCCGAGTCCCGAGCGACACTGAAGCTTTCTTT. Protein sequence: CASRVPSDTEAFF.

This clone has just one count. This chain uses TRBV19 with TRBJ2-1; 10 bases fit TRBD2. V shed 5 bases, J shed 4 bases, and the junction held 11 bases outside the gene matches. Germline loops: CDR1 LNHDA, CDR2 SQIVND (reference sequence). The CDR3 extends over 17 amino acids. CDR3 residues: CASSSRGAGGPYNEQFF. The DNA for the CDR3 is TGTGCCAGTAGTTCTCGGGGAGCGGGGGGGCCATACAATGAGCAGTTCTTC.

This chain links TRBV20-1 with TRBJ1-1; the match to TRBD1 covers 7 bases. Losses at the gene ends were 3 bases for V and 4 bases for J; bases not matched to a gene: 8. The CDR3 extends over 14 amino acids. CDR1 is DFQATT and CDR2 is SNEGSKA in the germline V gene (reference sequence). This CDR3 is CSASRPAGGTEAFF. DNA of the CDR3: TGCAGTGCTAGTAGACCGGCAGGGGGCACTGAAGCTTTCTTT.

This clone has only a few counts. The V gene is TRBV10-3, the J gene TRBJ1-2; 7 bases agree with TRBD1. V was pared by 3 bases and J by 4 bases, with 17 bases of the junction left unmatched. There are 18 residues in the CDR3. Germline CDR1 ENHRY, CDR2 SYGVKD. The CDR3: CAISDSTGAQGFGYGYTF. CDR3 sequence (DNA): TGTGCCATCAGTGATAGTACAGGGGCGCAGGGTTTCGGCTATGGCTACACCTTC.

The chain recombines TRBV13 with TRBJ2-1, with 10 bases aligning to TRBD2. CDR3 size: 15 residues. Germline V lookup: CDR1 PRHDT, CDR2 FYEKMQ (reference sequence). Unmatched junction bases numbered 5, after V lost 4 bases and J lost 5 bases. DNA of the CDR3: TGTGCCAGCAGCTCGGAGCGGGGGGGCAACAATGAGCAGTTCTTC. Encoded protein: CASSSERGGNNEQFF.

The V gene is TRBV9, the J gene TRBJ2-1; D perhaps matches TRBD2 (6 bases). V lost 3 bases, J lost 1 base, and 14 bases lay in between. The CDR3 has 16 amino acids. Germline values: CDR1 SGDLS, CDR2 YYNGEE. CDR3 protein: CASSGSGLVSYNEQFF. The CDR3 DNA sequence: TGTGCCAGCAGCGGATCGGGACTTGTGTCCTACAATGAGCAGTTCTTC.

The chain links TRBV9 to TRBJ2-2, with a possible D match to TRBD2 (6 bases). The CDR3 is made up of 14 amino acids. From germline, CDR1 is SGDLS and CDR2 YYNGEE. Trimming removed 2 bases from V and 9 bases from J, with 14 bases in between. CDR3 loop: CASSVMGTSRELFF. In nucleotides, the CDR3 is TGTGCCAGCAGCGTGATGGGGACTTCCCGGGAGCTGTTTTTT. The full variable domain, rest sourced from reference TRBV9 and TRBJ2-2, is DSGVTQTPKHLITATGQRVTLRCSPRSGDLSVYWYQQSLDQGLQFLIQYYNGEERAKGNILERFSAQQFPDLHSELNLSSLELGDSALYFCASSVMGTSRELFFGEGSRLTVL.

This sequence joins TRBV18 and TRBJ2-7; 10 bases map to TRBD2. V lost 2 bases to trimming and J lost 2 bases; unmatched junction nucleotides: 6. The CDR3 contains 16 residues. CDR1 is KGHSH, CDR2 LQKENI, per germline. The CDR3 loop reads CASSPGVAGGPYEQYF. The CDR3 nucleotides read TGTGCCAGCTCACCAGGGGTAGCGGGGGGTCCCTACGAGCAGTACTTC.

This clone was counted a few times. The gene calls are TRBV5-6 and TRBJ1-3; D may be TRBD1 (6 bases). This CDR3 has 17 residues. Germline CDR1 and CDR2: SGHDT and YYEEEE. The V end was cut by 2 bases, the J end by 0 bases, with 15 bases between. The CDR3 is CASSFVSGAHSGNTIYF. Written as DNA, the CDR3 is TGTGCCAGCAGCTTCGTTTCAGGGGCCCACTCTGGAAACACCATATATTTT.

The chain employs TRBV5-8 and TRBJ2-7; the match to TRBD1 covers 9 bases. CDR3 length: 14 amino acids. The V gene end was trimmed by 3 bases and the J gene end by 4 bases; junction bases not matched to a gene: 5. Germline loops: CDR1 SGHTS, CDR2 YDEGEE. CDR3 bases: TGTGCCAGCAGCTGGACGGGGACAGGGTACGAGCAGTACTTC. Protein: CASSWTGTGYEQYF.

The chain employs TRBV27 and TRBJ2-1; possibly TRBD2 for D (6 bases). Germline CDR1 MNHEY, CDR2 SMNVEV (reference sequence). The V and J ends lost 3 bases and 2 bases respectively, with 8 bases between them. This CDR3 is 14 amino acids long. CDR3 sequence (DNA): TGTGCCAGCAGTTTGGGGGGACCCTACAATGAGCAGTTCTTC. Its translation is CASSLGGPYNEQFF.

The J gene is TRBJ2-1, the V gene TRBV30, with 10 nucleotides matching TRBD2. The CDR3 totals 14 residues. Trimming took 1 base from V and 5 from J; bases not matched to a gene: 2. The germline V gene has CDR1 GTSNPN and CDR2 SVGIG (reference sequence). Written as DNA, the CDR3 is TGTGCCTGGAGTGCCGGACTAGCGGACAATGAGCAGTTCTTC. Its protein is CAWSAGLADNEQFF.